Following are 9 T cell receptor beta chains from one sample sequenced in a study of T cell repertoires in cytomegalovirus infection (dated by TCRdb to about 2019). Antigens for these TCRs are unknown. Sequencing was carried out with an Illumina HiSeq 1500. TCRdb trimmed the raw reads at Q25, called clones with MiXCR and kept productive beta chains. A single entry per CDR3 protein holds the most common genes and DNA from its merged rows. The sample table holds under 450,000 distinct CDR3 sequences, of which nearly 35% were seen once. The ten largest account for 13% of the sample. The sample's treatment or condition label, in plain terms: in vitro stimulation with specific CMV peptide epitopes to enrich CMV-specific T cells. This sample comprised cultured PBMCs, obtained from culture after CMV antigen stimulation. The receptors were gathered from a human donor in good health (CMV status not recorded). Some clones in this sample may be carry-over from other donors' samples.

This clonotype came up a few times. The CDR3 coding sequence is TGTGCCAGCAGTTCTTACTGGGACTCCTACGAGCAGTACGTC. Translating gives CASSSYWDSYEQYV. The gene calls are TRBV6-6 and TRBJ2-7; D uncertain. Trimming took off 4 bases at V and 0 bases at J, with 10 bases between the two ends. Germline V gives CDR1 MNHNY, CDR2 SVGAGI (reference sequence). This CDR3 comprises 14 residues.

This chain uses TRBV6-5 with TRBJ1-4, with 10 bases that match TRBD1. After removal of 6 bases from V and 3 bases from J, the junction contained 10 bases not matched to a gene. The CDR3 sequence is 17 residues long. The germline V gene encodes CDR1 MNHEY and CDR2 SVGAGI. The CDR3 DNA follows: TGTGCCAGCAGACCGCCCAGACAGGGGGCTTCTAATGAAAAACTGTTTTTT. Translation: CASRPPRQGASNEKLFF.

This chain links TRBV6-5 with TRBJ1-2; tentative D call: TRBD1 (5 bases). The CDR3 contains 13 residues. Germline values: CDR1 MNHEY, CDR2 SVGAGI. V dropped 2 bases and J dropped 8 bases, with 12 bases sitting between them. CDR3 coding DNA: TGTGCCAGCAGTTACACCAGGGCCGGGGGCTACACCTTC. Amino acids: CASSYTRAGGYTF.

CDR3 residues: CASSLEDREQFF. CDR3 DNA: TGTGCCAGCAGCTTAGAAGATCGCGAGCAGTTCTTC. The chain couples TRBV7-3 to TRBJ2-1; D is unresolved. This CDR3 has 12 amino acids. V lost 2 bases and J lost 10, with 9 bases in between. Germline V gene lookup returns CDR1 SGHTA and CDR2 FQGTGA.

This clonotype was counted only a few times. The V call is TRBV28, the J call TRBJ2-1, with D possibly matching TRBD2 (6 bases). V was clipped by 1 base and J by 3 bases, with 13 bases between them. CDR3 length: 16 residues. Per germline, CDR1 MDHEN and CDR2 SYDVKM. CDR3 DNA: TGTGCCAGCAGTTTATTATGGCGGGATTTCTACAATGAGCAGTTCTTC. Its protein is CASSLLWRDFYNEQFF.

Only a few counts were recorded for this clonotype. The chain combines TRBV6-1 with TRBJ1-1; D gene uncertain. Trimming removed 0 bases from V and 3 bases from J, with 14 bases in between. The CDR3 runs 16 residues. The germline V gene has CDR1 MNHNS and CDR2 SASEGT. The CDR3 nucleotides are TGTGCCAGCAGTGAAGCGTCCGAATGGTTGCACACTGAAGCTTTCTTT. This translates into CASSEASEWLHTEAFF.

The CDR3 loop reads CASQTGQETQYF. The CDR3 region has the DNA TGCGCCAGCCAGACAGGGCAAGAGACCCAGTACTTC. V gene TRBV5-1 combines with J gene TRBJ2-5; 7 positions agree with TRBD1. The junction had 2 bases not matched to a gene; V was cut back by 7 bases and J by 2 bases. This CDR3 has 12 residues. Germline CDR1 reads SGHRS; CDR2 reads YFSETQ.

The chain couples TRBV29-1 to TRBJ1-1, with D possibly being TRBD1 (6 bases). Trimming removed 5 bases from V and 4 bases from J, with 14 bases in between. Germline CDR1 is SQVTM and CDR2 is ANQGSEA. The CDR3 contains 13 residues. The CDR3 DNA is TGCAGCGTTACCGGACAGTTCGCCACTGAAGCTTTCTTT. Protein: CSVTGQFATEAFF.

There are a few counts of this clonotype. The chain uses TRBV7-2 and TRBJ1-2; 11 bases are a match to TRBD1. Trimming removed 5 bases from V and 8 bases from J; junction bases left unmatched: 7. Germline V gene data show CDR1 as SGHTA and CDR2 as FQGNSA. The CDR3 has 14 residues. This CDR3 reads CASSRDRGSDGYTF. CDR3 coding DNA: TGTGCCAGCAGCCGGGACAGGGGGTCGGACGGCTACACCTTC.